Each of the 27 T cell receptor beta chains below was sequenced from the same sample in a study of CD4 T cells in relation to SARS-CoV-2 and coronaviruses. The unexposed donors gave CD4+ T cells in about 2011-2018, prior to COVID-19. The data were produced by immunoSEQ multiplex PCR, yet TCRdb's version contains in-frame clones alone and is incomplete. The profile covers about 59,000 clones, with roughly 88% appearing a single time and around 1.3% taken by the ten largest. The sequencing sample was made of memory CD4+ T cells from PBMCs. The receptor set was obtained from a human donor in good health.

The rearrangement joins TRBV27 to TRBJ2-7, with D maybe TRBD1 (6 bases). The CDR3 spans 17 residues. With 5 bases removed from V and 4 bases from J, the gap between germline ends came to 24 bases. CDR1 MNHEY and CDR2 SMNVEV come from the germline V gene (reference sequence). DNA of the CDR3: TGTGCCAGCAGTCCCACCATGCAGGGGTCCAGAAGATACGAGCAGTACTTC. Residues: CASSPTMQGSRRYEQYF.

This clone came up once. The chain joins TRBV13 to TRBJ2-2; a weak D match, TRBD1 (5 bases). V lost 5 bases, J lost 6 bases, and 13 bases lay in between. Germline CDR1 is PRHDT and CDR2 is FYEKMQ (reference sequence). The CDR3 covers 14 residues. The CDR3 loop reads CASSRKGLAGELFF. As DNA, the CDR3 is TGTGCCAGCAGCAGAAAGGGGCTCGCCGGGGAGCTGTTTTTT.

The genes are TRBV24-1 and TRBJ2-1; 9 bases align to TRBD2. The CDR3 consists of 15 residues. J lost 7 bases, V lost 5 bases, and 8 bases had no gene match. Germline V gene data show CDR1 as KGHDR and CDR2 as SFDVKD. CDR3 coding DNA: TGTGCCACCAGTGGGGGAGCGGGAGGACTGAATGAGCAGTTCTTC. This codes for CATSGGAGGLNEQFF.

V usage is TRBV10-3 and J usage is TRBJ2-7; 8 positions match TRBD2. The CDR3 runs 14 residues. V was clipped by 8 bases and J by 6 bases; unmatched bases: 12. Germline V gene data show CDR1 as ENHRY and CDR2 as SYGVKD. CDR3 nucleotide sequence: TGTGCCATCGCGTCCGGGACTAGTTCGTTCGAGCAGTACTTC. Its translation: CAIASGTSSFEQYF.

The J gene is TRBJ2-1, the V gene TRBV6-5; 9 bases align to TRBD1. The germline V gene encodes CDR1 MNHEY and CDR2 SVGAGI. This CDR3 comprises 14 residues. The J segment lost 5 bases and the V segment lost 6 bases, leaving 5 bases of the junction unmatched. This CDR3 reads CASSPGTGNNEQFF. The CDR3 bases are TGTGCCAGCAGCCCCGGGACAGGGAACAATGAGCAGTTCTTC.

This clone was observed once. The chain links TRBV6-5 to TRBJ1-1; D remains ambiguous. Trimming took off 5 bases at V and 1 base at J, with 14 bases between the two ends. In germline, CDR1 is MNHEY, CDR2 SVGAGI. The length of the CDR3 is 15 residues. The CDR3: CASSPLVETNTEAFF. DNA of the CDR3: TGTGCCAGCAGTCCCTTGGTGGAGACGAACACTGAAGCTTTCTTT.

This clone came up a few times. The chain uses TRBV15 and TRBJ2-1; tentatively, D is TRBD1 (6 bases). CDR3 length: 16 amino acids. Germline CDR1 and CDR2: LNHNV and YYDKDF (reference sequence). V was pared by 5 bases and J by 6 bases, with 20 bases between. The CDR3 loop is CATSVRYRDTGNEQFF. CDR3 DNA: TGTGCCACCAGCGTCCGATACCGGGACACAGGCAATGAGCAGTTCTTC.

The rearrangement uses TRBV7-2 and TRBJ2-2, with D perhaps given as TRBD1 or TRBD2 (6 bases each). Per germline, CDR1 SGHTA and CDR2 FQGNSA. The CDR3 is 13 residues long. Between the trimmed V and J ends, which lost 5 bases and 13 bases, there was a span of 17 bases. In nucleotides, the CDR3 is TGTGCCAGCAGCCCAACGACGGGGGCTGTGCTGTTTTTT. It codes for CASSPTTGAVLFF.

The chain employs TRBV7-9 and TRBJ1-1; D remains ambiguous. In germline, CDR1 is SEHNR, CDR2 FQNEAQ (reference sequence). This CDR3 spans 15 amino acids. V lost 5 bases and J 1 base, leaving 14 bases between the germline ends. CDR3 amino acids: CASSPTDGRNTEAFF. CDR3 bases: TGTGCCAGCAGCCCGACCGACGGGCGGAACACTGAAGCTTTCTTT.

The chain couples TRBV2 to TRBJ2-7; 8 bases are shared with TRBD1. The V gene's germline CDR1 is SNHLY and CDR2 FYNNEI. J was trimmed by 2 bases and V by 6 bases; bases with no gene match: 12. CDR3 length: 16 residues. The CDR3 sequence: CASRDQQGATAYEQYF. Here the CDR3 DNA reads TGTGCCAGCAGAGACCAGCAGGGGGCTACTGCCTACGAGCAGTACTTC. Complete variable domain (other parts from reference TRBV2 and TRBJ2-7): EPEVTQTPSHQVTQMGQEVILRCVPISNHLYFYWYRQILGQKVEFLVSFYNNEISEKSEIFDDQFSVERPDGSNFTLKIRSTKLEDSAMYFCASRDQQGATAYEQYFGPGTRLTVT.

The chain uses TRBV3-1 (or the pseudogene TRBV3-2) and TRBJ2-7, with D tentatively TRBD2 (6 bases). Deletions cut 8 bases from V and 6 bases from J, with 20 bases between. Germline-derived CDR1 and CDR2 are LGHDT and YNNKEL (reference sequence). CDR3 length: 14 amino acids. Here the CDR3 DNA reads TGTGCCAGCGGGAGGAGGGAGGCCGGCGGCGAGCAGTACTTC. Protein product: CASGRREAGGEQYF.

This chain uses TRBV5-1 with TRBJ2-2; 9 bases match TRBD1. This CDR3 has 17 residues. Germline loops: CDR1 SGHRS, CDR2 YFSETQ. The junction had 13 bases not matched to a gene; V was cut back by 4 bases and J by 6 bases. In DNA form, the CDR3 reads TGCGCCAGCAGCGAAGTCCCGGGACAGGGATACCCCGGGGAGCTGTTTTTT. The encoded protein is CASSEVPGQGYPGELFF. Full variable domain (rest looked up from reference TRBV5-1 and TRBJ2-2): KAGVTQTPRYLIKTRGQQVTLSCSPISGHRSVSWYQQTPGQGLQFLFEYFSETQRNKGNFPGRFSGRQFSNSRSEMNVSTLELGDSALYLCASSEVPGQGYPGELFFGEGSRLTVL.

The chain recombines TRBV5-1 with TRBJ2-1; TRBD2 matches 10 bases. The V gene's germline CDR1 is SGHRS and CDR2 YFSETQ. V shed 4 bases, J shed 4 bases, and the junction held 5 bases outside the gene matches. There are 15 residues in the CDR3. Here the CDR3 reads CASSLAGDRYNEQFF. DNA of the CDR3: TGCGCCAGCAGCCTAGCGGGAGATCGATACAATGAGCAGTTCTTC.

The V gene is TRBV18, the J gene TRBJ2-2; 8 bases align to TRBD2. CDR3 size: 14 residues. Germline CDR1 reads KGHSH; CDR2 reads LQKENI. After removal of 3 bases from V and 7 bases from J, the junction contained 4 bases not matched to a gene. For the CDR3, the DNA is TGTGCCAGCTCACCGGGACTAGAGATCGGGGAGCTGTTTTTT. As protein: CASSPGLEIGELFF.

In DNA form, the CDR3 reads TGTGCCTGGAGTGTAAAAGGTTACGGGACTTTCTTT. Translated, it gives CAWSVKGYGTFF. The chain links TRBV30 to TRBJ1-1; D is unclear. Trimming pared 0 bases from V and 12 bases from J, leaving 14 bases between. Germline CDR1 and CDR2: GTSNPN and SVGIG (reference sequence). CDR3 length: 12 residues.

For this clone: Different DNA sequences within this sample yield the same CDR3. The genes are TRBV18 and TRBJ1-1; 7 bases match TRBD1. After removal of 3 bases from V and 4 bases from J, the junction contained 5 bases not matched to a gene. The CDR3 extends over 14 amino acids. The germline V gene has CDR1 KGHSH and CDR2 LQKENI. The CDR3 protein is CASSPGQGGTEAFF. In nucleotides, the CDR3 is TGTGCCAGCTCACCGGGGCAGGGGGGCACTGAAGCTTTCTTT. The full variable domain, rest sourced from reference TRBV18 and TRBJ1-1, is NAGVMQNPRHLVRRRGQEARLRCSPMKGHSHVYWYRQLPEEGLKFMVYLQKENIIDESGMPKERFSAEFPKEGPSILRIQQVVRGDSAAYFCASSPGQGGTEAFFGQGTRLTVV.

This sequence joins TRBV7-9 and TRBJ2-5; unclear D gene. The CDR3 is made up of 14 amino acids. Trimming took off 5 bases at V and 5 bases at J, with 15 bases between the two ends. Germline CDR1 SEHNR, CDR2 FQNEAQ (reference sequence). The CDR3 protein is CASSRPALGETQYF. In DNA form, the CDR3 reads TGTGCCAGCAGCCGACCCGCTCTTGGGGAGACCCAGTACTTC. Full variable domain (outside the CDR3, taken from reference TRBV7-9 and TRBJ2-5): DTGVSQNPRHKITKRGQNVTFRCDPISEHNRLYWYRQTLGQGPEFLTYFQNEAQLEKSRLLSDRFSAERPKGSFSTLEIQRTEQGDSAMYLCASSRPALGETQYFGPGTRLLVL.

The chain combines TRBV5-5 with TRBJ2-1; D may be TRBD1 (6 bases). From germline, CDR1 is SGHKS and CDR2 YYEKEE (reference sequence). The V and J ends lost 3 bases and 1 base respectively, with 11 bases between them. The CDR3 covers 15 residues. This CDR3 reads CASSWGPESYNEQFF. The CDR3 DNA reads TGTGCCAGCAGCTGGGGGCCGGAGTCCTACAATGAGCAGTTCTTC.

This chain uses TRBV12-3 or TRBV12-4 with TRBJ1-2; D is perhaps TRBD1 (5 bases). V lost 2 bases to trimming and J lost 8 bases, with 12 bases between them. There are 13 residues in the CDR3. The CDR3 coding sequence is TGTGCCAGCAGTTTATCGACAGTCTCGGGCTACACCTTC. It yields the protein CASSLSTVSGYTF.

This chain joins TRBV29-1 and TRBJ2-7, with D possibly being TRBD2 (7 bases). Per the germline V gene, CDR1 is SQVTM and CDR2 is ANQGSEA. This CDR3 spans 15 amino acids. Trimming pared 6 bases from V and 1 base from J, leaving 19 bases between. The CDR3 is CSVHKGGAGSYEQYF. In DNA form, the CDR3 reads TGCAGCGTGCACAAGGGGGGGGCCGGGTCCTACGAGCAGTACTTC.

This chain links TRBV2 with TRBJ1-6; TRBD1 matches 10 bases. From germline, CDR1 is SNHLY and CDR2 FYNNEI. Unmatched junction bases numbered 10, after V lost 7 bases and J lost 10 bases. The CDR3 length is 15 residues. The CDR3: CASTRGTGVRSPLHF. DNA of the CDR3: TGTGCCAGCACCAGAGGGACAGGGGTAAGATCACCCCTCCACTTT.

V gene TRBV9 combines with J gene TRBJ2-3, with TRBD2 matching over 7 bases. CDR1 is SGDLS and CDR2 is YYNGEE in the germline V gene. Losses at the gene ends were 1 base for V and 6 bases for J; bases not matched to a gene: 8. The CDR3 is 15 amino acids. The DNA for the CDR3 is TGTGCCAGCAGCGTACAAGCGGGGACTGCGGATACGCAGTATTTT. It translates to CASSVQAGTADTQYF.

The chain has TRBV18 and TRBJ2-2; D gene unclear. Trimming left V 3 bases short and J 0 bases short, with 11 bases between. Germline CDR1 reads KGHSH; CDR2 reads LQKENI. The CDR3 covers 16 residues. The CDR3 loop reads CASSPRPVSNTGELFF. The CDR3 region has the DNA TGTGCCAGCTCACCCCGTCCCGTTTCGAACACCGGGGAGCTGTTTTTT.

The V gene is TRBV25-1, the J gene TRBJ2-7; TRBD1 or TRBD2 may be the D gene (5 bases each). Trimming took 2 bases from V and 2 from J, leaving 10 bases between them. Germline V gene sequence: CDR1 MGHDK, CDR2 SYGVNS. The CDR3 length is 14 residues. CDR3 sequence: CASSEGSGPYEQYF. CDR3 sequence (DNA): TGTGCCAGCAGTGAAGGATCGGGGCCCTACGAGCAGTACTTC.

The V and J genes are TRBV29-1 and TRBJ2-7, with 10 bases identical to TRBD2. The junction had 4 bases not matched to a gene; V was cut back by 4 bases and J by 4 bases. Germline V gives CDR1 SQVTM, CDR2 ANQGSEA. The CDR3 has 13 residues. Written as DNA, the CDR3 is TGCAGCGTTGGAGCGGGAGGGGGGTACGAGCAGTACTTC. Protein: CSVGAGGGYEQYF.

This chain links TRBV28 with TRBJ2-5; tentatively, D is TRBD2 (6 bases). V was shortened by 1 base and J by 7 bases, with 13 bases between the two germline ends. Per germline, CDR1 MDHEN and CDR2 SYDVKM. The CDR3 loop spans 14 amino acids. The CDR3 spells CASSLLGPGGTQYF. The CDR3 region has the DNA TGTGCCAGCAGTTTATTGGGACCCGGGGGGACCCAGTACTTC.

V gene TRBV28 combines with J gene TRBJ1-4; a weak D match, TRBD1 (5 bases). The CDR3 totals 14 residues. The germline V and J ends were trimmed by 3 bases and 8 bases, with 13 bases remaining between them. Germline CDR1 reads MDHEN; CDR2 reads SYDVKM. The CDR3 bases are TGTGCCAGCAGTTTCCCAGGGCGGAAGGAAAAACTGTTTTTT. Translation gives CASSFPGRKEKLFF.